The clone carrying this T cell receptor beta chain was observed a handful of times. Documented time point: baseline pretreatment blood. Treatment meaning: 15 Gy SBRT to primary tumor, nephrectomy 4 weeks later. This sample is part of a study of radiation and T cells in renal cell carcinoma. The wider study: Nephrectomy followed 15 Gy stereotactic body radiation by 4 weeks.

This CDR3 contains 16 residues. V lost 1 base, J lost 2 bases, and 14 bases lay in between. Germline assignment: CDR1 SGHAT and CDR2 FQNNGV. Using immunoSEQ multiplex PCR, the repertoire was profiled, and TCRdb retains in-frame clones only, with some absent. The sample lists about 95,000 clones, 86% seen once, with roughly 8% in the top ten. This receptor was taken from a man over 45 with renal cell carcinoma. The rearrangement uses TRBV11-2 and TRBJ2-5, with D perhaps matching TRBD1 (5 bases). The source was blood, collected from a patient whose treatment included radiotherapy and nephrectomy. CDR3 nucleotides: TGTGCCAGCAGCTTAGTGACAGCGCCGCCACAAGAGACCCAGTACTTC. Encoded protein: CASSLVTAPPQETQYF.